These T cell receptor beta chains were read from a single sample in a study of T cell responses to AZD1222 COVID-19 vaccine. This table comes from immunoSEQ multiplex PCR, and its TCRdb copy is limited to in-frame clones, with some not included. The data show roughly 140,000 clones, more than 75% seen once. The sequencing here drew on peripheral blood, taken 28 days after the second AZD1222 dose. The receptor source for this set is an adult who received the AZD1222 COVID-19 vaccine. The CDR3 runs from the conserved cysteine through the conserved F or W. The D gene is left open where the match is weak. A clone size is listed for some rows: how often the clone was seen (once, few, many), or a class if it is expanded.

cdr3_aa: CASSLGRKNTDTQYF
cdr3_nt: TGTGCCAGCAGCCTCGGACGGAAAAACACAGATACGCAGTATTTT
clone_size: NA
d_call: NA
v_call: TRBV7-8
j_call: TRBJ2-3

cdr3_aa: CASSLGVGNSNQPQHF
cdr3_nt: TGTGCCAGCAGCTTAGGCGTGGGGAATAGCAATCAGCCCCAGCATTTT
clone_size: NA
d_call: NA
v_call: TRBV13
j_call: TRBJ1-5

cdr3_aa: CASRREPNTGELFF
cdr3_nt: TGTGCCAGCCGCCGGGAGCCGAACACCGGGGAGCTGTTTTTT
clone_size: once
d_call: NA
v_call: TRBV6-2/TRBV6-3
j_call: TRBJ2-2

cdr3_aa: CAISERGSGGSSYEQYF
cdr3_nt: TGTGCCATCAGTGAACGGGGTAGCGGGGGTAGCTCCTACGAGCAGTACTTC
clone_size: NA
d_call: TRBD2
v_call: TRBV10-3
j_call: TRBJ2-7

cdr3_aa: CASSPLDRGGNTIYF
cdr3_nt: TGTGCCAGCAGCCCCCTAGACAGGGGGGGAAACACCATATATTTT
clone_size: NA
d_call: TRBD1
v_call: TRBV9
j_call: TRBJ1-3

cdr3_aa: CASSEIPGGGTDTQYF
cdr3_nt: TGTGCCAGCAGTGAAATTCCGGGGGGGGGCACAGATACGCAGTATTTT
clone_size: NA
d_call: TRBD2
v_call: TRBV6-1
j_call: TRBJ2-3

cdr3_aa: CASSEIYRGAGNQPQHF
cdr3_nt: TGTGCCAGCAGTGAAATTTACAGGGGGGCAGGCAATCAGCCCCAGCATTTT
clone_size: NA
d_call: TRBD1
v_call: TRBV6-1
j_call: TRBJ1-5

cdr3_aa: CASSTISGTNTEAFF
cdr3_nt: TGTGCCAGCAGCACGATATCCGGGACTAACACTGAAGCTTTCTTT
clone_size: NA
d_call: NA
v_call: TRBV7-8
j_call: TRBJ1-1

cdr3_aa: CASSPTPPQPQHF
cdr3_nt: TGTGCCAGCTCGCCTACCCCTCCTCAGCCCCAGCATTTT
clone_size: NA
d_call: NA
v_call: TRBV18
j_call: TRBJ1-5

cdr3_aa: CASSQGTGTDTQYF
cdr3_nt: TGTGCCAGCAGCCAAGGAACGGGCACAGATACGCAGTATTTT
clone_size: NA
d_call: NA
v_call: TRBV3-1/TRBV3-2
j_call: TRBJ2-3

cdr3_aa: CASSPRAGMRNTEAFF
cdr3_nt: TGTGCCAGCTCACCAAGGGCCGGGATGCGAAACACTGAAGCTTTCTTT
clone_size: NA
d_call: NA
v_call: TRBV18
j_call: TRBJ1-1